The 32 T cell receptor beta chains given below trace back to one sample, sequenced in a study of CD4 T cells in relation to SARS-CoV-2 and coronaviruses. No antigen has been assigned to these receptors. Before the COVID-19 pandemic, during about 2011-2019, CD4+ T cells were taken from unexposed donors. The cells were cultured for about ten days before CD4+ T cells were isolated. The assay was immunoSEQ multiplex PCR, and TCRdb's table has in-frame clones only and misses some. The table includes roughly 24,000 clones, more than 60% detected once. The sequenced sample was CD4+ T cells from PBMCs, cultured in vitro. These receptors all stem from a human donor in good health.

This chain links TRBV11-1 with TRBJ2-2; D is perhaps TRBD2 (5 bases). The germline V and J ends were trimmed by 5 bases and 2 bases, with 12 bases remaining between them. This CDR3 has 15 residues. Germline V gene lookup returns CDR1 SGHAT and CDR2 FQDESV (reference sequence). CDR3: CASSRRGSNTGELFF. CDR3 nucleotides: TGTGCCAGCAGCCGGCGCGGGTCAAACACCGGGGAGCTGTTTTTT.

V usage is TRBV4-1 and J usage is TRBJ2-7; tentatively, D is TRBD1 (5 bases). The CDR3 loop spans 14 amino acids. Germline V gene lookup returns CDR1 MGHRA and CDR2 YSYEKL. V lost 6 bases and J 5 bases, leaving 17 bases between the germline ends. The CDR3 is CASRQSVQADEQYF. CDR3 DNA sequence: TGCGCCAGCAGGCAAAGTGTACAGGCGGACGAGCAGTACTTC.

V usage is TRBV2 and J usage is TRBJ1-2; 10 bases are shared with TRBD1. The length of the CDR3 is 14 residues. J lost 3 bases, V lost 6 bases, and 4 bases had no gene match. Looked up from germline, CDR1 is SNHLY and CDR2 is FYNNEI. DNA for the CDR3: TGTGCCAGCAGACCCGGGACAGGGGACTATGGCTACACCTTC. This translates into CASRPGTGDYGYTF.

V usage is TRBV2 and J usage is TRBJ2-2; tentatively, D is TRBD2 (6 bases). CDR3 size: 15 residues. Looked up from germline, CDR1 is SNHLY and CDR2 is FYNNEI. V was clipped by 4 bases and J by 4 bases, with 13 bases between them. The CDR3 region has the DNA TGTGCCAGCAGTGGGCCAACTAGCTCCACCGGGGAGCTGTTTTTT. As protein: CASSGPTSSTGELFF.

This clone was detected only once. The J gene is TRBJ2-1, the V gene TRBV19; weak D call: TRBD2 (6 bases). The germline V gene encodes CDR1 LNHDA and CDR2 SQIVND (reference sequence). Trimming stripped 4 bases from V and 5 bases from J, with 15 bases between. CDR3 length: 15 amino acids. The CDR3 spells CASSTIAVRDNEQFF. CDR3 DNA sequence: TGTGCCAGTAGTACCATAGCGGTAAGGGACAATGAGCAGTTCTTC.

The genes are TRBV5-1 and TRBJ2-2; tentative D call: TRBD1 (6 bases). The CDR3 length is 15 residues. Germline V gene sequence: CDR1 SGHRS, CDR2 YFSETQ. Trimming pared 2 bases from V and 0 bases from J, leaving 8 bases between. Here the CDR3 DNA reads TGCGCCAGCAGCTTACAGGGCGCGAACACCGGGGAGCTGTTTTTT. This translates into CASSLQGANTGELFF. The full variable domain, in which reference TRBV5-1 and TRBJ2-2 provide the parts outside the CDR3, is KAGVTQTPRYLIKTRGQQVTLSCSPISGHRSVSWYQQTPGQGLQFLFEYFSETQRNKGNFPGRFSGRQFSNSRSEMNVSTLELGDSALYLCASSLQGANTGELFFGEGSRLTVL.

This clone rates as medium-sized. V usage is TRBV6-1 and J usage is TRBJ2-2; TRBD2 agrees at 11 bases. CDR1 MNHNS and CDR2 SASEGT come from the germline V gene. This CDR3 has 18 amino acids. Trimming took 6 bases from V and 7 from J; bases not matched to a gene: 16. CDR3 sequence (DNA): TGTGCCAGCAGGGAAAATCAGGTACTAGCGGGAGTCGACGGGGAGCTGTTTTTT. Protein: CASRENQVLAGVDGELFF.

This chain uses TRBV20-1 with TRBJ1-1, with TRBD1 as a possible D gene (6 bases). CDR1 and CDR2 (germline): DFQATT, SNEGSKA (reference sequence). This CDR3 has 14 amino acids. V was cut by 3 bases and J by 4 bases, with 15 bases left in between. In DNA form, the CDR3 reads TGCAGTGCTAGTACAGGGAAATCAGGCACTGAAGCTTTCTTT. Amino acids: CSASTGKSGTEAFF.

The chain carries TRBV7-6 and TRBJ2-3; D is uncertain. The V gene lost 6 bases and the J gene lost 1 base, with 17 bases spanning the gap. In germline, CDR1 is SGHVS, CDR2 FNYEAQ. The CDR3 has 16 amino acids. As DNA, the CDR3 is TGTGCCAGCAGAAAAACTTCAGGCCTCCGCACAGATACGCAGTATTTT. The encoded protein is CASRKTSGLRTDTQYF.

The V and J genes are TRBV6-2 or TRBV6-3 and TRBJ2-7; 11 bases are a match to TRBD2. V gave up 1 base and J gave up 6 bases; unmatched junction bases: 17. Germline assignment: CDR1 MNHEY and CDR2 SVGEGT. The length of the CDR3 is 19 residues. CDR3 DNA: TGTGCCAGCAGTTACTTCCAAGGAGGAGCTAGCGGGAGGTTCTCCGAGCAGTACTTC. The encoded protein is CASSYFQGGASGRFSEQYF.

This sequence joins TRBV2 and TRBJ2-7; unclear D gene. CDR1 is SNHLY, CDR2 FYNNEI, per germline. CDR3 length equals 17 residues. V lost 3 bases and J lost 0, with 18 bases in between. The chain's CDR3 is CASSDAPRQTSSYEQYF. The CDR3, as DNA: TGTGCCAGCAGTGATGCCCCTCGACAAACAAGCTCCTACGAGCAGTACTTC.

The J gene is TRBJ2-1, the V gene TRBV30; 7 positions agree with TRBD1. CDR1 and CDR2 (germline): GTSNPN, SVGIG (reference sequence). The CDR3 is made up of 14 amino acids. V trimming: 4 bases; J trimming: 6 bases; junction bases outside the gene matches: 9. CDR3 sequence (DNA): TGTGCCTGGACCACAGGGGTTCGGGGCAATGAGCAGTTCTTC. This encodes CAWTTGVRGNEQFF.

This chain links TRBV10-3 with TRBJ2-1; no reliable D call. This CDR3 has 12 amino acids. The germline CDR1 and CDR2 sequences are ENHRY and SYGVKD. Trimming stripped 4 bases from V and 4 bases from J, with 5 bases between. This CDR3 reads CAISGPYNEQFF. As DNA, the CDR3 is TGTGCCATCAGTGGGCCTTACAATGAGCAGTTCTTC.

In this sample, this clone turned up a few times. The chain has TRBV24-1 and TRBJ1-1; D is unclear. Germline V gene data show CDR1 as KGHDR and CDR2 as SFDVKD. This CDR3 has 13 residues. V lost 7 bases, J lost 2 bases, and 10 bases lay in between. The CDR3 loop reads CATRTPGNTEAFF. The DNA of the CDR3 is TGTGCCACCAGGACCCCTGGAAACACTGAAGCTTTCTTT.

The rearrangement links TRBV11-2 to TRBJ1-3; no reliable D call. Between the trimmed V and J ends, which lost 1 base and 5 bases, there was a span of 3 bases. Germline CDR1 and CDR2: SGHAT and FQNNGV. The CDR3 totals 12 residues. The CDR3 reads CASSLGRNTIYF. The DNA of the CDR3 is TGTGCCAGCAGCTTAGGCCGAAACACCATATATTTT.

This chain connects TRBV18 to TRBJ2-1; TRBD1 matches 8 bases. The germline CDR1 and CDR2 sequences are KGHSH and LQKENI. The J segment lost 3 bases and the V segment lost 4 bases, leaving 5 bases of the junction unmatched. This CDR3 comprises 15 residues. CDR3 loop: CASSLTGEFYNEQFF. As DNA, the CDR3 is TGTGCCAGCTCACTGACAGGGGAATTCTACAATGAGCAGTTCTTC.

This clone came up once. The chain couples TRBV11-3 to TRBJ2-3, with 10 bases that match TRBD2. V shed 7 bases, J shed 5 bases, and the junction held 15 bases outside the gene matches. The CDR3 runs to 17 residues. From germline, CDR1 is SGHNT and CDR2 YENEEA. The chain's CDR3 is CASTKGSGRRGGDTQYF. CDR3 DNA sequence: TGTGCCAGCACCAAAGGTAGCGGGAGGCGCGGGGGAGATACGCAGTATTTT.

The table lists this clone with a few counts. The V gene is TRBV4-1, the J gene TRBJ1-5; D not certain. The CDR3 spans 15 residues. Per the germline V gene, CDR1 is MGHRA and CDR2 is YSYEKL. Trimming removed 0 bases from V and 1 base from J, with 7 bases in between. The CDR3 here is CASSQDDGSNQPQHF. The DNA of the CDR3 is TGCGCCAGCAGCCAAGATGACGGGAGCAATCAGCCCCAGCATTTT.

The V gene is TRBV24-1, the J gene TRBJ2-7; 8 bases are a match to TRBD2. The germline V gene has CDR1 KGHDR and CDR2 SFDVKD. J was trimmed by 5 bases and V by 5 bases; bases with no gene match: 7. This CDR3 is built from 14 residues. Here the CDR3 reads CATSGSSGSNEQYF. CDR3 bases: TGTGCCACCAGTGGGTCCAGCGGGAGTAACGAGCAGTACTTC.

The V call is TRBV18, the J call TRBJ2-5; the match to TRBD2 covers 7 bases. The CDR3 totals 18 residues. V shed 5 bases and J 4 bases; nucleotides not matched to a gene: 19. Per the germline V gene, CDR1 is KGHSH and CDR2 is LQKENI. The CDR3, as DNA: TGTGCCAGCTCATCCCCGGGACCAAGGGAGGGGATTAGAGAGACCCAGTACTTC. Translated: CASSSPGPREGIRETQYF.

The chain couples TRBV30 to TRBJ2-1, with 7 positions matching TRBD2. CDR1 and CDR2 from the germline V gene are GTSNPN and SVGIG (reference sequence). The CDR3 has 16 amino acids. V lost 2 bases, J lost 7 bases, and 14 bases stayed unmatched. CDR3 nucleotide sequence: TGTGCCTGGAGTCCGCGCGGGGGTTGGCTCAGGAATGAGCAGTTCTTC. This sequence encodes CAWSPRGGWLRNEQFF. The variable domain in full, with the rest retrieved from reference TRBV30 and TRBJ2-1, is SQTIHQWPATLVQPVGSPLSLECTVEGTSNPNLYWYRQAAGRGLQLLFYSVGIGQISSEVPQNLSASRPQDRQFILSSKKLLLSDSGFYLCAWSPRGGWLRNEQFFGPGTRLTVL.

This sequence joins TRBV9 and TRBJ2-7; D not resolved. V lost 3 bases and J lost 0, with 10 bases in between. The CDR3 has 14 residues. Looked up from germline, CDR1 is SGDLS and CDR2 is YYNGEE. CDR3 nucleotide sequence: TGTGCCAGCAGCGGAGACTTGTTCTCCTACGAGCAGTACTTC. It specifies CASSGDLFSYEQYF.

The V call is TRBV5-1, the J call TRBJ1-4; no reliable D call. The germline V gene encodes CDR1 SGHRS and CDR2 YFSETQ. The CDR3 extends over 14 amino acids. Deletions cut 0 bases from V and 8 bases from J, with 11 bases between. CDR3 amino acids: CASSLGRAEEKLFF. In DNA form, the CDR3 reads TGCGCCAGCAGCTTGGGGAGGGCCGAAGAAAAACTGTTTTTT. The full variable domain, completed using reference TRBV5-1 and TRBJ1-4, is KAGVTQTPRYLIKTRGQQVTLSCSPISGHRSVSWYQQTPGQGLQFLFEYFSETQRNKGNFPGRFSGRQFSNSRSEMNVSTLELGDSALYLCASSLGRAEEKLFFGSGTQLSVL.

This clone was counted between two and nine times. This sequence joins TRBV2 and TRBJ1-2; TRBD1 aligns across 9 bases. CDR3 length: 14 residues. Per germline, CDR1 SNHLY and CDR2 FYNNEI. After removal of 4 bases from V and 8 bases from J, the junction contained 8 bases not matched to a gene. CDR3: CASSVMDRGRGYTF. The CDR3 nucleotides are TGTGCCAGCAGTGTAATGGACAGGGGCCGCGGCTACACCTTC.

V and J are TRBV3-1 (or the pseudogene TRBV3-2) and TRBJ1-2, with 7 bases aligning to TRBD1. The V gene end was trimmed by 0 bases and the J gene end by 8 bases; junction bases not matched to a gene: 9. The CDR3 is 15 amino acids. Germline V gene data show CDR1 as LGHDT and CDR2 as YNNKEL (reference sequence). The CDR3 sequence is CASSQDMEGARGYTF. DNA of the CDR3: TGTGCCAGCAGCCAAGATATGGAGGGGGCGCGCGGCTACACCTTC.

The rearrangement joins TRBV5-1 to TRBJ2-3, with TRBD2 matching over 10 bases. J gave up 2 bases and V 4 bases, and 4 bases lay outside the gene matches. This CDR3 is 15 amino acids long. CDR1 is SGHRS, CDR2 YFSETQ, per germline. CDR3 loop: CASSPSGSPTDTQYF. In nucleotides, the CDR3 is TGCGCCAGCAGCCCTAGCGGGAGTCCCACAGATACGCAGTATTTT.

This chain joins TRBV7-9 and TRBJ2-3, with a possible D match to TRBD2 (6 bases). This CDR3 is built from 12 residues. V lost 1 base and J 15 bases, leaving 14 bases between the germline ends. Germline-derived CDR1 and CDR2 are SEHNR and FQNEAQ (reference sequence). CDR3 in DNA: TGTGCCAGCAGCTTAGTGGAGGGCCTCTCTTATTTT. As protein: CASSLVEGLSYF. The full variable domain, in which reference TRBV7-9 and TRBJ2-3 provide the parts outside the CDR3, is DTGVSQNPRHKITKRGQNVTFRCDPISEHNRLYWYRQTLGQGPEFLTYFQNEAQLEKSRLLSDRFSAERPKGSFSTLEIQRTEQGDSAMYLCASSLVEGLSYFGPGTRLTVL.

J is TRBJ1-6 and V is TRBV9; D remains unclear. The CDR3 is made up of 12 amino acids. The germline V gene has CDR1 SGDLS and CDR2 YYNGEE. V lost 1 base, J lost 12 bases, and 8 bases lay in between. CDR3 in DNA: TGTGCCAGCAGCGTAATGGGTATACCCCTCCACTTT. Translating it yields CASSVMGIPLHF. Together with reference TRBV9 and TRBJ1-6, the CDR3 gives the full variable domain: DSGVTQTPKHLITATGQRVTLRCSPRSGDLSVYWYQQSLDQGLQFLIQYYNGEERAKGNILERFSAQQFPDLHSELNLSSLELGDSALYFCASSVMGIPLHFGNGTRLTVT.

V is TRBV28 and J is TRBJ1-2; tentatively, D is TRBD1 (6 bases). The CDR3 extends over 15 amino acids. With 7 bases removed from V and 8 bases from J, the gap between germline ends came to 23 bases. In germline, CDR1 is MDHEN, CDR2 SYDVKM. The CDR3 region is CASTLSDSVGGGYTF. The CDR3 DNA is TGTGCCAGCACCCTCTCGGACAGTGTTGGAGGGGGCTACACCTTC.

The rearrangement uses TRBV6-5 and TRBJ2-7; D remains ambiguous. The CDR3 sequence is 13 residues long. Germline-derived CDR1 and CDR2 are MNHEY and SVGAGI. Trimming left V 7 bases short and J 5 bases short, with 15 bases between. Written as DNA, the CDR3 is TGTGCCAGCAACTCACGGCCTATCCACGAGCAGTACTTC. Translated: CASNSRPIHEQYF.

The chain combines TRBV3-1 (or the pseudogene TRBV3-2) with TRBJ1-6, with unresolved D. Germline CDR1 reads LGHDT; CDR2 reads YNNKEL (reference sequence). This CDR3 has 13 amino acids. Trimming took off 4 bases at V and 7 bases at J, with 8 bases between the two ends. The CDR3 spells CASSPSQNSPLHF. Written as DNA, the CDR3 is TGTGCCAGCAGCCCTTCACAGAATTCACCCCTCCACTTT.

The CDR3 DNA reads as TGTGCCAGCAGCTTTACCGCGAATTCCGGGACAGGGGTTGGAAACACCATATATTTT. It is translated as CASSFTANSGTGVGNTIYF. V and J are TRBV7-9 and TRBJ1-3; 10 bases line up with TRBD1. V lost 3 bases to trimming and J lost 3 bases; unmatched junction nucleotides: 14. This CDR3 spans 19 amino acids. Germline CDR1 reads SEHNR; CDR2 reads FQNEAQ (reference sequence).